This TCR beta chain emerged from a study of OX40 agonist ivuxolimab in advanced cancers. Study-wide background: Having had anti-PD-1, anti-PD-L1 or anti-CTLA-4 therapy before was allowed, and around 44% had some.

This clone was counted between two and nine times. As yet, its antigen is unknown. Clones were read by immunoSEQ multiplex PCR, and TCRdb kept only the in-frame ones, dropping some. The sample gives more than 100,000 clones, roughly nine tenths of which show up once; 0.55% to 0.7% is in the top ten. Overall study results and limits: Expanded clones were, on average, more numerous in CD8+ T cells than in CD4+.

Sequences were derived from CD4+ or CD8+ T cells sorted from blood, sampled in a trial of the OX40 agonist ivuxolimab. This receptor was identified in an adult with an advanced solid tumor such as melanoma, head and neck, liver or kidney cancer.

CDR3 coding DNA: TGTGCCTGGATTACAGGGGCAAAAAGAGCTTTCTTT. It specifies CAWITGAKRAFF. This chain links TRBV30 with TRBJ1-1, with 7 positions matching TRBD1. This CDR3 is built from 12 residues. From germline, CDR1 is GTSNPN and CDR2 SVGIG (reference sequence). V lost 4 bases, J lost 10 bases, and 9 bases stayed unmatched.